A selection of T cell receptor beta chains follows, all from one sample in a study of blood T cells in healthy people across ages. TCRdb passed the 5' RACE reads through MiXCR, listing each CDR3 protein once. The repertoire consists of 600,000 to 1,000,000 distinct CDR3 sequences, with 25% occurring once and the leading ten covering roughly 3.5%. This sample was also put to use in a study of T cells of mothers and their children.

Specimen: blood. The receptors were gathered from a boy younger than 18 in good health. CDR3s include the opening cysteine and the closing phenylalanine or tryptophan. Fields, in order: D gene, V gene, J gene, clone size, CDR3 DNA, CDR3 protein. A D gene is named only where the DNA matches it firmly. The size field is filled for only some rows; it gives once, few, many or a size class.

NA	TRBV20-1	TRBJ2-2	NA	TGCAGTGCTCCTGCGCGGGGAACGAACACCGGGGAGCTGTTTTTT	CSAPARGTNTGELFF
TRBD2	TRBV7-9	TRBJ2-7	NA	TGTGCCAGCAGCTCCGGACTAGACCTAGGCTACGAGCAGTACTTC	CASSSGLDLGYEQYF
NA	TRBV5-4	TRBJ2-1	few	TGTGCCAGCAGCTTGGTGGCCCCCGCCCTAGATGAGCAGTTCTTC	CASSLVAPALDEQFF
NA	TRBV29-1	TRBJ2-2	few	TGCAGCGTTGTCGGCTCCGCGAACACCGGGGAGCTGTTTTTT	CSVVGSANTGELFF
NA	TRBV7-9	TRBJ2-3	NA	TGTGCCAGCAGCTTACCGGGCAGGGGCCTATCTAATCGCACAGATACGCAGTATTTT	CASSLPGRGLSNRTDTQYF
TRBD2	TRBV7-9	TRBJ2-4	few	TGTGCCAGCAGCCCCCGGGAGGGCAAAAACATTCAGTGCTTC	CASSPREGKNIQCF
TRBD1	TRBV7-2	TRBJ2-7	NA	TGTGCCAGCAGCTCCCGGGACAGGATCTACGAGCAGTACTTC	CASSSRDRIYEQYF
TRBD2	TRBV5-1	TRBJ2-1	NA	TGCGCCAGCAGCTTGGTGGGACTAGGGGTCTACAATGAGCAGTTCTTC	CASSLVGLGVYNEQFF
NA	TRBV6-5	TRBJ2-1	few	TGTGCCAGCAGTGGGGACAACACCTACAATGAGCAGTTCTTC	CASSGDNTYNEQFF
NA	TRBV29-1	TRBJ2-5	NA	TGCAGCGTTGAGGAGGAGGGTGTAGAGACCCAGTACTTC	CSVEEEGVETQYF